A single sample gave rise to the 30 T cell receptor beta chains below, sequenced in a study of control samples from healthy donors and cancer patients. TCRdb's copy holds only in-frame clones and misses some; the assay was immunoSEQ multiplex PCR. This table holds 25,000 to 35,000 clones, about nine tenths found once. The material sequenced was PBMCs. Source of these receptors: a man aged 50-60 years with lung cancer.

V usage is TRBV5-6 and J usage is TRBJ2-7, with TRBD2 as a possible D gene (6 bases). This CDR3 has 19 residues. The germline V gene has CDR1 SGHDT and CDR2 YYEEEE. V dropped 3 bases and J dropped 0 bases, with 25 bases sitting between them. The CDR3 DNA reads as TGTGCCAGCAGCTCCCCTGTTCAGGAGGGTCCTTTGAGCTCCTACGAGCAGTACTTC. Translating gives CASSSPVQEGPLSSYEQYF.

The chain has TRBV4-1 and TRBJ2-6; D is possibly TRBD1 or TRBD2 (5 bases each). Germline CDR1 and CDR2: MGHRA and YSYEKL. The CDR3 has 13 residues. V was pared by 5 bases and J by 11 bases, with 13 bases between. For the CDR3, the DNA is TGCGCCAGCAGCTTCGAGGGGTCCCACGTCCTGACTTTC. Protein: CASSFEGSHVLTF.

V is TRBV25-1 and J is TRBJ2-1, with TRBD2 matching over 9 bases. Trimming removed 7 bases from V and 2 bases from J; junction bases left unmatched: 6. The CDR3 is 15 amino acids. Germline V gene data show CDR1 as MGHDK and CDR2 as SYGVNS. CDR3 loop: CASTRGGAPYNEQFF. CDR3 in DNA: TGTGCCAGCACCCGCGGGGGGGCCCCCTACAATGAGCAGTTCTTC. The full variable domain, rest sourced from reference TRBV25-1 and TRBJ2-1, is EADIYQTPRYLVIGTGKKITLECSQTMGHDKMYWYQQDPGMELHLIHYSYGVNSTEKGDLSSESTVSRIRTEHFPLTLESARPSHTSQYLCASTRGGAPYNEQFFGPGTRLTVL.

The rearrangement links TRBV4-3 to TRBJ1-5; the D gene is possibly TRBD1 (5 bases). The V end lost 0 bases, the J end lost 0 bases, and 12 bases lay between the germline ends. Germline values: CDR1 LGHNA, CDR2 YSLEER. This CDR3 is built from 17 residues. CDR3 nucleotides: TGCGCCAGCAGCCAAGAACAGGTCCCTAATAGCAATCAGCCCCAGCATTTT. Amino acids: CASSQEQVPNSNQPQHF.

The chain recombines TRBV29-1 with TRBJ1-3; the D is unclear. CDR3 size: 11 residues. CDR1 is SQVTM and CDR2 is ANQGSEA in the germline V gene. CDR3 protein: CTGSSGNTIYF. CDR3 DNA sequence: TGCACCGGAAGCTCTGGAAACACCATATATTTT. Full variable domain (missing parts from reference TRBV29-1 and TRBJ1-3): SAVISQKPSRDICQRGTSLTIQCQVDSQVTMMFWYRQQPGQSLTLIATANQGSEATYESGFVIDKFPISRPNLTFSTLTVSNMSPEDSSIYLCTGSSGNTIYFGEGSWLTVV.

The V call is TRBV4-3, the J call TRBJ1-1; D perhaps matches TRBD1 (5 bases). V lost 0 bases and J 0 bases, leaving 8 bases between the germline ends. Germline-derived CDR1 and CDR2 are LGHNA and YSLEER. The CDR3 totals 15 residues. CDR3 nucleotides: TGCGCCAGCAGCCAAGAGCAGGGAATGAACACTGAAGCTTTCTTT. Translating gives CASSQEQGMNTEAFF.

The chain recombines TRBV4-1 with TRBJ2-7; 7 bases line up with TRBD1. Germline V lookup: CDR1 MGHRA, CDR2 YSYEKL. This CDR3 spans 15 amino acids. J was trimmed by 2 bases and V by 2 bases; bases with no gene match: 6. The CDR3 loop is CASSQPRTGAYEQYF. Here the CDR3 DNA reads TGCGCCAGCAGCCAACCAAGGACAGGTGCCTACGAGCAGTACTTC.

The chain joins TRBV27 to TRBJ2-2; no definite D call. Germline values: CDR1 MNHEY, CDR2 SMNVEV (reference sequence). Trimming cost V 4 bases and J 5 bases, with 14 bases left between them. This CDR3 has 15 residues. CDR3 sequence: CASSSSRIWTGELFF. The CDR3 DNA reads as TGTGCCAGCAGTTCCTCCCGGATATGGACCGGGGAGCTGTTTTTT.

The rearrangement uses TRBV7-3 and TRBJ1-6, with unresolved D. V lost 2 bases and J 0 bases, leaving 8 bases between the germline ends. Germline V gene sequence: CDR1 SGHTA, CDR2 FQGTGA. This CDR3 is 16 amino acids long. In nucleotides, the CDR3 is TGTGCCAGCAGCTTATCGGGAAGCTCCTATAATTCACCCCTCCACTTT. Translated, it gives CASSLSGSSYNSPLHF.

The chain couples TRBV5-8 to TRBJ1-2; D is undetermined. In germline, CDR1 is SGHTS, CDR2 YDEGEE. The CDR3 runs to 13 residues. V lost 4 bases, J lost 6 bases, and 13 bases lay in between. The CDR3 here is CASSRREADGYTF. The CDR3 DNA sequence: TGTGCCAGCAGCCGCCGGGAGGCGGATGGCTACACCTTC. Supplemented by reference TRBV5-8 and TRBJ1-2, the full variable domain reads EAGVTQSPTHLIKTRGQQATLRCSPISGHTSVYWYQQALGLGLQFLLWYDEGEERNRGNFPPRFSGRQFPNYSSELNVNALELEDSALYLCASSRREADGYTFGSGTRLTVV.

J is TRBJ1-3 and V is TRBV3-1 (or the pseudogene TRBV3-2); no reliable D call. The CDR3 contains 14 residues. CDR1 is LGHDT, CDR2 YNNKEL, per germline (reference sequence). Trimming left V 1 base short and J 0 bases short, with 4 bases between. CDR3 loop: CASSQGTSGNTIYF. CDR3 sequence (DNA): TGTGCCAGCAGCCAAGGGACCTCTGGAAACACCATATATTTT.

This clone was picked up a small number of times. This rearrangement joins TRBV4-3 to TRBJ2-1; tentatively, D is TRBD2 (6 bases). Germline assignment: CDR1 LGHNA and CDR2 YSLEER. V was shortened by 1 base and J by 5 bases, with 24 bases between the two germline ends. The CDR3 extends over 19 amino acids. The CDR3 is CASSQGLARGLAYNNEQFF. The DNA of the CDR3 is TGCGCCAGCAGCCAAGGTTTGGCCCGAGGCCTAGCGTATAACAATGAGCAGTTCTTC.

The chain employs TRBV9 and TRBJ1-1; no clear D. The germline V gene has CDR1 SGDLS and CDR2 YYNGEE. The ends were cut back, 0 bases at V and 4 bases at J, with 13 bases in the middle. CDR3 length: 15 amino acids. The CDR3 DNA is TGTGCCAGCAGCGTAGTGGACGTCGAGGGCACTGAAGCTTTCTTT. Translation gives CASSVVDVEGTEAFF.

The chain combines TRBV6-5 with TRBJ2-7, with TRBD2 identical over 7 bases. This CDR3 contains 15 residues. CDR1 and CDR2 (germline): MNHEY, SVGAGI. With V trimmed by 6 bases and J by 6 bases, 14 bases remained unmatched. CDR3 amino acids: CASRQGWGGDGEQYF. CDR3 DNA sequence: TGTGCCAGCAGGCAAGGGTGGGGAGGGGACGGCGAGCAGTACTTC.

The chain uses TRBV25-1 and TRBJ2-7, with unresolved D. CDR3 length equals 11 residues. V lost 10 bases and J lost 2, with 9 bases in between. Germline-derived CDR1 and CDR2 are MGHDK and SYGVNS. CDR3 sequence reads: CATGPPYEQYF. CDR3 nucleotides: TGTGCCACCGGTCCCCCCTACGAGCAGTACTTC.

This clone occurred a few times. The J gene is TRBJ1-3, the V gene TRBV18, with TRBD1 matching over 7 bases. Germline CDR1 is KGHSH and CDR2 is LQKENI. After removal of 6 bases from V and 0 bases from J, the junction contained 5 bases not matched to a gene. The CDR3 consists of 15 residues. In DNA, the CDR3 is TGTGCCAGCTCGGGGGACAGCACCTCTGGAAACACCATATATTTT. Translated: CASSGDSTSGNTIYF.

This clone was recorded a few times. The CDR3, as DNA: TGTGCCAGCAGCTTGTTCTGGGAAAATTCACCCCTCCACTTT. Its protein is CASSLFWENSPLHF. This chain links TRBV5-5 with TRBJ1-6; D not certain. V was clipped by 1 base and J by 7 bases, with 9 bases between them. The CDR3 spans 14 residues. Germline V gene sequence: CDR1 SGHKS, CDR2 YYEKEE (reference sequence).

This rearrangement joins TRBV6-2 or TRBV6-3 to TRBJ2-7; possible D gene TRBD1, 6 bases. The CDR3 sequence is 14 residues long. V gave up 6 bases and J gave up 3 bases, with 15 bases separating them. Germline V lookup: CDR1 MNHEY, CDR2 SVGEGT. The CDR3 sequence is CASRYRERGYEQYF. CDR3 DNA: TGTGCCAGCAGATACAGGGAACGTGGCTACGAGCAGTACTTC.

The rearrangement uses TRBV5-5 and TRBJ2-7, with D tentatively TRBD1 (5 bases). Trimming shortened V by 0 bases and J by 2 bases, and 12 bases separated the two germline ends. Germline assignment: CDR1 SGHKS and CDR2 YYEKEE (reference sequence). This CDR3 region has 15 residues. CDR3 coding DNA: TGTGCCAGCAGCTTGGAGACAGCCGAAGCCTACGAGCAGTACTTC. Translating it yields CASSLETAEAYEQYF.

V gene TRBV15 combines with J gene TRBJ1-1; D is ambiguous. Germline-derived CDR1 and CDR2 are LNHNV and YYDKDF (reference sequence). Trimming left V 1 base short and J 7 bases short, with 7 bases between. This CDR3 is built from 12 residues. Here the CDR3 DNA reads TGTGCCACCAGCAGAGTTTTGGGTGAAGCTTTCTTT. It codes for CATSRVLGEAFF.

This chain uses TRBV6-6 with TRBJ2-1; D remains ambiguous. Germline V CDR1 and CDR2: MNHNY, SVGAGI (reference sequence). Trimming took 2 bases from V and 2 from J, leaving 10 bases between them. This CDR3 has 15 residues. CDR3 bases: TGTGCCAGCAGTTACCTTTCCGACACCTACAATGAGCAGTTCTTC. This codes for CASSYLSDTYNEQFF.

The V call is TRBV19, the J call TRBJ2-1; 8 nucleotides match TRBD1. V lost 4 bases, J lost 5 bases, and 10 bases stayed unmatched. Germline V gene sequence: CDR1 LNHDA, CDR2 SQIVND (reference sequence). This CDR3 has 16 amino acids. This chain's CDR3 is CASSNLWDRNHNEQFF. The CDR3 DNA reads as TGTGCCAGTAGTAATTTGTGGGACAGGAACCACAATGAGCAGTTCTTC. Full variable domain (outside the CDR3, taken from reference TRBV19 and TRBJ2-1): DGGITQSPKYLFRKEGQNVTLSCEQNLNHDAMYWYRQDPGQGLRLIYYSQIVNDFQKGDIAEGYSVSREKKESFPLTVTSAQKNPTAFYLCASSNLWDRNHNEQFFGPGTRLTVL.

The chain combines TRBV19 with TRBJ2-1; D perhaps matches TRBD2 (5 bases). Germline V gene lookup returns CDR1 LNHDA and CDR2 SQIVND (reference sequence). This CDR3 region has 15 residues. Trimming cost V 7 bases and J 0 bases, with 13 bases left between them. The CDR3 loop reads CASKPFGSSYNEQFF. DNA for the CDR3: TGTGCCAGTAAGCCTTTTGGGAGCTCCTACAATGAGCAGTTCTTC.

This sequence joins TRBV7-3 and TRBJ1-1; D might be TRBD1 (5 bases). Germline lookup yields CDR1 SGHTA and CDR2 FQGTGA. Trimming stripped 5 bases from V and 1 base from J, with 8 bases between. The CDR3 is 13 residues long. CDR3 sequence: CASSTQGNTEAFF. CDR3 coding DNA: TGTGCCAGCAGCACTCAGGGGAACACTGAAGCTTTCTTT.

V is TRBV9 and J is TRBJ2-7; D might be TRBD1 (6 bases). The ends were cut back, 1 base at V and 4 bases at J, with 9 bases in the middle. Germline assignment: CDR1 SGDLS and CDR2 YYNGEE. The CDR3 runs 13 residues. CDR3 amino acids: CASSVTQGYEQYF. CDR3 bases: TGTGCCAGCAGCGTAACACAGGGTTACGAGCAGTACTTC.

This chain connects TRBV27 to TRBJ2-1; D is undetermined. This CDR3 is built from 16 residues. The V end lost 4 bases, the J end lost 0 bases, and 13 bases lay between the germline ends. CDR1 is MNHEY and CDR2 is SMNVEV in the germline V gene (reference sequence). CDR3 DNA: TGTGCCAGCAGTTCACCCCACCTGAGCTCCTACAATGAGCAGTTCTTC. Translating gives CASSSPHLSSYNEQFF.

The chain uses TRBV18 and TRBJ1-1, with D tentatively TRBD1 (5 bases). V dropped 0 bases and J dropped 5 bases, with 13 bases sitting between them. The V gene's germline CDR1 is KGHSH and CDR2 LQKENI. CDR3 size: 15 residues. This CDR3 reads CASSPPGRVGTEAFF. The CDR3 region has the DNA TGTGCCAGCTCACCACCCGGCAGGGTAGGTACTGAAGCTTTCTTT.

The rearrangement joins TRBV12-3 or TRBV12-4 to TRBJ1-2, with TRBD1 matching over 7 bases. With V trimmed by 8 bases and J by 4 bases, 7 bases remained unmatched. CDR3 length: 13 amino acids. CDR3 region: CASAQQGSYGYTF. The DNA for the CDR3 is TGTGCCAGCGCCCAACAGGGGAGCTATGGCTACACCTTC.

The chain links TRBV4-1 to TRBJ2-7, with 8 bases fitting TRBD1. Germline V gene data show CDR1 as MGHRA and CDR2 as YSYEKL. Trimming cost V 1 base and J 2 bases; bases outside gene matches: 4. This CDR3 is built from 15 residues. The CDR3 DNA is TGCGCCAGCAGCCAAGGACAGGGGACGACCTACGAGCAGTACTTC. The encoded protein is CASSQGQGTTYEQYF.

The rearrangement joins TRBV7-8 to TRBJ1-1; D uncertain. Trimming removed 7 bases from V and 6 bases from J, with 18 bases in between. The CDR3 is 14 amino acids. Looked up from germline, CDR1 is SGHVS and CDR2 is FQNEAQ. CDR3 DNA sequence: TGTGCCAGCAACGGAAGAGGAGGTGAGTCTGAAGCTTTCTTT. Amino acid sequence: CASNGRGGESEAFF.